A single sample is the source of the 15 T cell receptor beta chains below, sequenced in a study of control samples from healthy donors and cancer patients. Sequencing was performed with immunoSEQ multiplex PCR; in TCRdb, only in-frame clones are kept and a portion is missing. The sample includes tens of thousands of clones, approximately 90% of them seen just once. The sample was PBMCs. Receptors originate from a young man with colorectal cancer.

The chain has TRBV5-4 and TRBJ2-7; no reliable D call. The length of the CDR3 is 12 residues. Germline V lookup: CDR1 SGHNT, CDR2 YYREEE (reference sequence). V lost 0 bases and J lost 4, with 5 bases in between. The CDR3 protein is CASSLESYEQYF. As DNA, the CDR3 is TGTGCCAGCAGCTTGGAGAGTTACGAGCAGTACTTC.

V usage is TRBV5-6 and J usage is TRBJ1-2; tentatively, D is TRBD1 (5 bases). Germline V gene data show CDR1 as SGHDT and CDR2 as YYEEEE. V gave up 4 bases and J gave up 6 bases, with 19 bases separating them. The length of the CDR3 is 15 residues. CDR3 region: CASSPGQLYSHGYTF. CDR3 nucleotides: TGTGCCAGCAGCCCAGGACAACTCTACTCTCATGGCTACACCTTC. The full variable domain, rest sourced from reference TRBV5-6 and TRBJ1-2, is DAGVTQSPTHLIKTRGQQVTLRCSPKSGHDTVSWYQQALGQGPQFIFQYYEEEERQRGNFPDRFSGHQFPNYSSELNVNALLLGDSALYLCASSPGQLYSHGYTFGSGTRLTVV.

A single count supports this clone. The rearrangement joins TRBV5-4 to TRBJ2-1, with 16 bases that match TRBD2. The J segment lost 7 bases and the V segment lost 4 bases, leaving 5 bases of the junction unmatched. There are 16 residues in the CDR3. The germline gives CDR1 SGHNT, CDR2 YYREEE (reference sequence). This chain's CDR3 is CASSQPGLAGGNEQFF. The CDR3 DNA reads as TGTGCCAGCAGCCAACCGGGACTAGCGGGGGGGAATGAGCAGTTCTTC.

The CDR3 sequence: CASLTGLVDNEQFF. The DNA of the CDR3 is TGTGCCAGCTTAACGGGACTAGTGGACAATGAGCAGTTCTTC. This sequence joins TRBV18 and TRBJ2-1, with TRBD2 matching 8 bases. V shed 7 bases, J shed 5 bases, and the junction held 7 bases outside the gene matches. CDR3 length: 14 amino acids. CDR1 is KGHSH, CDR2 LQKENI, per germline.

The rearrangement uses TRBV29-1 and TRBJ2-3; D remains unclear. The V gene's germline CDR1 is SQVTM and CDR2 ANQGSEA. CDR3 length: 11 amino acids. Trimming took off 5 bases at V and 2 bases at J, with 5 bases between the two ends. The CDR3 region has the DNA TGCAGCGTTCAGTTCACAGATACGCAGTATTTT. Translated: CSVQFTDTQYF.

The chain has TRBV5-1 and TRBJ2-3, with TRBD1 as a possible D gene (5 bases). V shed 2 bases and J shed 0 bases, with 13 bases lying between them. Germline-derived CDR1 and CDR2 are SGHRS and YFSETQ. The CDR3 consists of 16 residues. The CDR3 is CASSFRGRTSTDTQYF. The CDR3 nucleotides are TGCGCCAGCAGCTTTAGGGGCAGGACGAGCACAGATACGCAGTATTTT.

The CDR3 DNA sequence: TGTGCCAGTAAACCGTCCCGGCCTGGGGCCAACGTCCTGACTTTC. As protein: CASKPSRPGANVLTF. The rearrangement uses TRBV19 and TRBJ2-6; D gene uncertain. In germline, CDR1 is LNHDA, CDR2 SQIVND (reference sequence). There are 15 residues in the CDR3. With 7 bases removed from V and 2 bases from J, the gap between germline ends came to 12 bases.

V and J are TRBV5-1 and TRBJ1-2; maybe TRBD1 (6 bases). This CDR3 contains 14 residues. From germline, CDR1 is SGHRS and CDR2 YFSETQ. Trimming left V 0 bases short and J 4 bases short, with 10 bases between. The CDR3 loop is CASSLVQGGYGYTF. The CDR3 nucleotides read TGCGCCAGCAGCTTGGTACAGGGAGGCTATGGCTACACCTTC.

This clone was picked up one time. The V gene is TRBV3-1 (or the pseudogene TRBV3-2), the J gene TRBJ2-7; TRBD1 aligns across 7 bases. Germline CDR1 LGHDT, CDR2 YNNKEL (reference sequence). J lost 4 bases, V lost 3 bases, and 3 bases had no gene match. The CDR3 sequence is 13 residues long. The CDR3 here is CASSQSTGYEQYF. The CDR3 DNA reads TGTGCCAGCAGCCAGTCGACAGGGTACGAGCAGTACTTC.

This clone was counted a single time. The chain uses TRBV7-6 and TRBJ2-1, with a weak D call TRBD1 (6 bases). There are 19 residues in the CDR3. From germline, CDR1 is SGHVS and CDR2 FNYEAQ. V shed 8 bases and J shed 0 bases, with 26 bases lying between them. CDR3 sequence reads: CASQQTSGTSLSSYNEQFF. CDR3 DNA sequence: TGTGCCAGCCAACAAACCTCCGGGACATCGTTAAGCTCCTACAATGAGCAGTTCTTC. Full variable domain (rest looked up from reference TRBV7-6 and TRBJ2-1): GAGVSQSPRYKVTKRGQDVALRCDPISGHVSLYWYRQALGQGPEFLTYFNYEAQQDKSGLPNDRFSAERPEGSISTLTIQRTEQRDSAMYRCASQQTSGTSLSSYNEQFFGPGTRLTVL.

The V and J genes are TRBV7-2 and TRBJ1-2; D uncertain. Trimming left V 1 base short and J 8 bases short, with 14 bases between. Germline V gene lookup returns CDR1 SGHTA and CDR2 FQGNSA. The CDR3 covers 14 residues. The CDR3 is CASSLVRKGSGYTF. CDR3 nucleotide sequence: TGTGCCAGCAGCTTAGTACGAAAAGGATCCGGCTACACCTTC.

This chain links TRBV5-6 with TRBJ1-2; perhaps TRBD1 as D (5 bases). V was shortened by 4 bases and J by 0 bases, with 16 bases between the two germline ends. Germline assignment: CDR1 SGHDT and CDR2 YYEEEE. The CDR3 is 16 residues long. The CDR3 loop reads CASSPVGGEANYGYTF. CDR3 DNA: TGTGCCAGCAGCCCCGTAGGAGGGGAGGCTAACTATGGCTACACCTTC.

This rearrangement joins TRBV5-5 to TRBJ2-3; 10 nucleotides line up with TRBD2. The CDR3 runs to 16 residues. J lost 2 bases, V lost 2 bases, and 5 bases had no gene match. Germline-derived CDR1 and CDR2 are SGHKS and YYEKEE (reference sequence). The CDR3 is CASSLPSGGFTDTQYF. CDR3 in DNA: TGTGCCAGCAGCTTACCTAGCGGGGGATTCACAGATACGCAGTATTTT.

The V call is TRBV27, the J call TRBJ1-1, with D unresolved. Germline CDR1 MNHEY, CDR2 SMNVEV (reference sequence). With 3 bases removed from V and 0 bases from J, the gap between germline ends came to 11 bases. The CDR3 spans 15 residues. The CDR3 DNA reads TGTGCCAGCAGTTTTAGTCTCTCCTTGAACACTGAAGCTTTCTTT. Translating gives CASSFSLSLNTEAFF.

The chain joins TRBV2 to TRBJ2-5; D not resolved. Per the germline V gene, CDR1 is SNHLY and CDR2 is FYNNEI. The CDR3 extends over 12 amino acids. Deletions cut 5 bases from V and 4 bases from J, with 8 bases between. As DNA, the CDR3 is TGTGCCAGCAGTTGGACGTTAGAGACCCAGTACTTC. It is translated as CASSWTLETQYF.